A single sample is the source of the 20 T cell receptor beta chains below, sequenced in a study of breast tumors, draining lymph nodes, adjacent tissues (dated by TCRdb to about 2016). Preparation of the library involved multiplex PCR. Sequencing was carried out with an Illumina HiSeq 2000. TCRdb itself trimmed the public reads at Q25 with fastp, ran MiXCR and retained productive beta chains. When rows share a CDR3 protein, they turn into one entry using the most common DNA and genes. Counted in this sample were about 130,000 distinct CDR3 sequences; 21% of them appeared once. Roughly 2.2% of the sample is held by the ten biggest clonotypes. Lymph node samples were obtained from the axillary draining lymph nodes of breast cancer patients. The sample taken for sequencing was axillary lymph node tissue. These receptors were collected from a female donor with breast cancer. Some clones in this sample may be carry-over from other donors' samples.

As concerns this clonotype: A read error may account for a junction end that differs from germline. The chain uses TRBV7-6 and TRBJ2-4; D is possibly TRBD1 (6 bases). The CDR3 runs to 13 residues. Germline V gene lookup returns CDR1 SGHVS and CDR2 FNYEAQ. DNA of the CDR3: TGTGCCAGCAGCAATAGCCGGGACACCCAACCCGTATTC. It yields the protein CASSNSRDTQPVF.

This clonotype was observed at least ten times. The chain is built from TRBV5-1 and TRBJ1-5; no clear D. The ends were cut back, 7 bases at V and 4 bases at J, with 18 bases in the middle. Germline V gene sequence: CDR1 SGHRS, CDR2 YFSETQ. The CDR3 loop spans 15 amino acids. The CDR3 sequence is CASRSGPQPNQPQHF. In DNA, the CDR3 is TGCGCCAGCCGAAGCGGGCCCCAACCTAATCAGCCCCAGCATTTT.

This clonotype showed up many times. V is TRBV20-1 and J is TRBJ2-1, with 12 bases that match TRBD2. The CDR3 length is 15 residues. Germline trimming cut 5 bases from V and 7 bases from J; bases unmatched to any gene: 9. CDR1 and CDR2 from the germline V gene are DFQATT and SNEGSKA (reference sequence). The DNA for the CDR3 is TGCAGTGCTCCCGGACTAGCGGGAATTAGAAATGAGCAGTTCTTC. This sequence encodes CSAPGLAGIRNEQFF.

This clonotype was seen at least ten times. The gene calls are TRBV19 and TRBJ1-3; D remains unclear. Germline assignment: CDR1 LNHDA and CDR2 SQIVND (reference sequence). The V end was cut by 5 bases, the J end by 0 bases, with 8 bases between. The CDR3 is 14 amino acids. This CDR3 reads CASSGEYSGNTIYF. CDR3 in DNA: TGTGCCAGTAGTGGGGAGTACTCTGGAAACACCATATATTTT.

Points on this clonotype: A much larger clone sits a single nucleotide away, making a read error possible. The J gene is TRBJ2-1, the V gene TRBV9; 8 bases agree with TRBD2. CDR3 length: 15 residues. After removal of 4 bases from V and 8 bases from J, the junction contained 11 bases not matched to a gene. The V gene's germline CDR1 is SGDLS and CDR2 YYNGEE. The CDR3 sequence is CASSPRLARAYEQFF. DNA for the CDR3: TGTGCCAGCAGCCCGAGACTAGCGAGAGCCTATGAGCAGTTCTTC.

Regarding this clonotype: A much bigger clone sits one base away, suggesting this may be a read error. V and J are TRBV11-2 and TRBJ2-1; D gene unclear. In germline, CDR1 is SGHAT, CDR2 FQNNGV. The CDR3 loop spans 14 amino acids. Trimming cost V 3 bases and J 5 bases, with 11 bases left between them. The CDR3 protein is CASSLGSADNEQFF. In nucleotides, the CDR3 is TGTGCCAGCAGCTTGGGTAGTGCCGACAATGAGCAGTTCTTC.

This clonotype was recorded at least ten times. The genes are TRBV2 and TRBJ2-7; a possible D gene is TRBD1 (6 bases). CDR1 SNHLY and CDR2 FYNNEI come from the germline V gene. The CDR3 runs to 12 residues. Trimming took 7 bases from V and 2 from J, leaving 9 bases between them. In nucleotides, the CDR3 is TGTGCCAGCACGGACAGTACCTACGAGCAGTACTTC. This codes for CASTDSTYEQYF. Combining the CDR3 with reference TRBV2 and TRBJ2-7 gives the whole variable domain EPEVTQTPSHQVTQMGQEVILRCVPISNHLYFYWYRQILGQKVEFLVSFYNNEISEKSEIFDDQFSVERPDGSNFTLKIRSTKLEDSAMYFCASTDSTYEQYFGPGTRLTVT.

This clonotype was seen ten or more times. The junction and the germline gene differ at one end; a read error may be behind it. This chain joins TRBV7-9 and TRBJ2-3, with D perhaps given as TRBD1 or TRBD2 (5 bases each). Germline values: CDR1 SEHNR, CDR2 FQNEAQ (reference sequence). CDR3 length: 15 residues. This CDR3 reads CASKVFGAREDTQYF. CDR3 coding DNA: TGTGCAAGCAAGGTGTTCGGGGCGAGAGAAGATACGCAGTATTTT.

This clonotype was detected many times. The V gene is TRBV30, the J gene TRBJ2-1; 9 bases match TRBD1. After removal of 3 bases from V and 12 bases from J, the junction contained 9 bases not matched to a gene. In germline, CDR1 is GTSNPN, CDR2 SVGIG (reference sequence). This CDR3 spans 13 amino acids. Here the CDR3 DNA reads TGTGCCTGGAGGGACAGGGGCCGCGCCGGGCAGTTCTTC. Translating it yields CAWRDRGRAGQFF.

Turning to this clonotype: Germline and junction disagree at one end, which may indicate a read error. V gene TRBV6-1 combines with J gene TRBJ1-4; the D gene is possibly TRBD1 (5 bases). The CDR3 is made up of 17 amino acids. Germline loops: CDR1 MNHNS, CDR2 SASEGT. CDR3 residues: CASSGGGKETTNEKLLF. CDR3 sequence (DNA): TGTGCCAGCAGTGGGGGGGGGAAGGAAACAACTAATGAAAAACTGTTATTT.

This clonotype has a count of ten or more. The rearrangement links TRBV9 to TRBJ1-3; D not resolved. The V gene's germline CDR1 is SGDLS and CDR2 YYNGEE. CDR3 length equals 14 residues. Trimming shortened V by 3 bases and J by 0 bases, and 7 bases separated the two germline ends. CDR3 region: CASSATDSGNTIYF. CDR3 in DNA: TGTGCCAGCAGCGCCACAGACTCTGGAAACACCATATATTTT.

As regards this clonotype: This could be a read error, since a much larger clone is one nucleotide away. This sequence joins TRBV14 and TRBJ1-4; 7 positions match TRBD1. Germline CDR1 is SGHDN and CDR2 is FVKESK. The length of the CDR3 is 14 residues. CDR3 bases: TGTACCAGCAGCCGAGACAGGGTCGGGGAAAAACTGTTTTTT. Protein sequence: CTSSRDRVGEKLFF.

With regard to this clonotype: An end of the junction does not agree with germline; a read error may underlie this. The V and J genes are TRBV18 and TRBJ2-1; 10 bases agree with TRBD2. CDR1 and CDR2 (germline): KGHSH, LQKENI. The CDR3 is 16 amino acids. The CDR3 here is CASLPRTTSGYNEQFF. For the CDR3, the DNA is TGTGCCAGCTTACCACGAACGACTAGCGGGTACAATGAGCAGTTCTTC. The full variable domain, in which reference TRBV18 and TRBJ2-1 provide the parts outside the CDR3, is NAGVMQNPRHLVRRRGQEARLRCSPMKGHSHVYWYRQLPEEGLKFMVYLQKENIIDESGMPKERFSAEFPKEGPSILRIQQVVRGDSAAYFCASLPRTTSGYNEQFFGPGTRLTVL.

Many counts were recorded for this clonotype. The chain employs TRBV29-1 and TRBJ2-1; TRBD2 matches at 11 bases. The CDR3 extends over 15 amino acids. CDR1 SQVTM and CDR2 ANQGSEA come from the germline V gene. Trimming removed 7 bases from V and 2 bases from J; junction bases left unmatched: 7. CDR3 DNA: TGCAGCGGGGAGACTAGCGGGGCCACCTACAATGAGCAGTTCTTC. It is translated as CSGETSGATYNEQFF.

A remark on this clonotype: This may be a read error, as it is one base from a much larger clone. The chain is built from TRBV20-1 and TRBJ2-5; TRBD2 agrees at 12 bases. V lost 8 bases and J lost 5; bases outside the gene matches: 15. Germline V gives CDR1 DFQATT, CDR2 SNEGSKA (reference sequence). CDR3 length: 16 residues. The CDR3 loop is CSTISSGRAWWETQYF. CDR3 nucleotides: TGCAGTACTATATCTAGCGGGAGGGCCTGGTGGGAGACCCAGTACTTC.

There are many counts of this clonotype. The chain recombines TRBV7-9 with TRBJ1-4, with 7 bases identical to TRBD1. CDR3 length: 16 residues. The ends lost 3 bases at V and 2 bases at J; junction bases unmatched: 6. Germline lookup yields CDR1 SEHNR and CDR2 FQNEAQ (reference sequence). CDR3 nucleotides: TGTGCCAGCAGCTTCCGGGGACAGCGCACTAATGAAAAACTGTTTTTT. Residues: CASSFRGQRTNEKLFF.

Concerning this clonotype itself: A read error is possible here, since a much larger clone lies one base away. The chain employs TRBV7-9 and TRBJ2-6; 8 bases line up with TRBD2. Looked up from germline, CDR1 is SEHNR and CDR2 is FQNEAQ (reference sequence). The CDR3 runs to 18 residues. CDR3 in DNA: TGTGCCAGCTGCTTGTGGCTAGCGGGCGGTCTTGGGGCCAACGTCCTGACTTTC. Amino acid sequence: CASCLWLAGGLGANVLTF.

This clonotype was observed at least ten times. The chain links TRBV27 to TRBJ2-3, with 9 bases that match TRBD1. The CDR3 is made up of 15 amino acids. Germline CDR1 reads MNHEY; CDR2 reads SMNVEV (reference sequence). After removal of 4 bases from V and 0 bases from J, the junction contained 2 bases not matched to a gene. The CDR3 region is CASSWTGASTDTQYF. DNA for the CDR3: TGTGCCAGCAGTTGGACAGGGGCTAGCACAGATACGCAGTATTTT.

The chain's CDR3 is CASSGGTSGTPSTDTQYF. The CDR3 coding sequence is TGTGCCAGTAGTGGGGGGACTAGCGGGACTCCTAGCACAGATACGCAGTATTTT. The chain is built from TRBV19 and TRBJ2-3; TRBD2 matches 13 bases. The V gene's germline CDR1 is LNHDA and CDR2 SQIVND (reference sequence). V shed 5 bases, J shed 0 bases, and the junction held 8 bases outside the gene matches. There are 18 residues in the CDR3.

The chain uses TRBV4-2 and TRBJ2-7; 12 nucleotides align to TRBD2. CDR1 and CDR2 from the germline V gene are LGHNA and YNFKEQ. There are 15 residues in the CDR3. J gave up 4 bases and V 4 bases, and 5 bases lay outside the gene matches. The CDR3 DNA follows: TGTGCCAGCAGCCCTAGGACTAGCGGGACATACGAGCAGTACTTC. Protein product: CASSPRTSGTYEQYF.